This TCR beta chain was identified in a study of T cells after yellow fever vaccination (dated by TCRdb to about 2019). Background on the whole study: The SMART-Seq v4 Ultra Low Input RNA kit was used to prepare libraries from fractions with low cell numbers. The cohort comprised two healthy male donors, one aged 18 to 30 and one aged 30 to 40 years. Blood was collected at multiple timepoints before and after primary and secondary immunization, and bulk PBMC replicates and cell subsets were isolated. To follow T-cell clones before and after primary and booster YFV17D yellow fever vaccination, bulk TCR alpha and beta repertoires were sequenced over time. What the study reported, not specific to this receptor: Computational filtering was needed because FACS-sorted repertoires could contain abundant contaminating clonotypes from the bulk population. Compared with the primary T-cell response, the secondary T-cell response was faster but weaker, reaching its peak on day 5 rather than on day 15. Most clones expanded after primary vaccination (96% of CD4 and roughly 88% of CD8) were re-detected after the booster, suggesting that broad memory maintenance occurred. Because the study included only a couple of donors, the extent to which the findings can be generalized is limited. A small share of clonotypes was detected in both CD4 and CD8 compartments, with the overlap likely arising from convergent recombination.

The cysteine opens and the phenylalanine closes a CDR3 of 13 amino acids. The DNA shown is the 39-base CDR3, in frame from base 1. The germline V gene provides CDR1 MGHDK and CDR2 SYGVNS. This clonotype was picked up a small number of times. Its antigen is not yet known. Base qualities are missing; no much larger clone stands one base away. TCR cDNA was synthesized by 5'RACE template switching, which introduced a universal primer site and unique molecular identifiers. Priming of cDNA synthesis was performed from both the TCR alpha and TCR beta constant segments. Library amplification used two PCR steps, and the second PCR step added sample barcodes and sequencing adapters. Sequencing of libraries was performed on Illumina HiSeq 2500 (2x100 bp) or NovaSeq (2x150 bp). The source study handled its data this way. MIGEC handled demultiplexing of reads and collapsing into UMI consensus sequences, while MiXCR performed V(D)J alignment. Using edgeR on replicate PBMC samples, clonotypes were called vaccine-responding if FDR was below 0.01 and the log2 fold change was above 5 up to day 15. Each bulk clonotype was labeled CD4 or CD8 based on which sequenced repertoire, CD4 or CD8, contained the clonotype at higher abundance. TCRdb reprocessing: public reads trimmed at Q25 with fastp, clones called with MiXCR, in-frame beta chains kept. Each record represents a unique CDR3 protein, reported with the most common genes and DNA among its rows. TCRdb, not the authors, supplied the V and J calls. This sample lists 110,000 to 150,000 distinct CDR3 sequences; more than 6.5% were detected once. Clones ranked in the top ten supply under 0.8% of the sample.

According to the study, the label for this sample's treatment or condition signals: live attenuated yellow fever vaccine strain. A standard Ficoll-Paque protocol was used to isolate PBMCs from peripheral blood. Dynabeads CD4 and CD8 positive selection kits were used to isolate CD4 and CD8 T-cell fractions. TriZol was used to extract RNA from bulk PBMCs, CD4 and CD8 fractions, and dextramer-positive and dextramer-negative fractions. The sequence links TRBV25-1 to TRBJ1-2; the D gene is perhaps TRBD1, from 5 matching bases. The source was CD4+ T cells sorted from PBMCs, collected 10 days after the yellow fever booster vaccination. This receptor was obtained from a man aged 25-45 years who received the YFV17D yellow fever vaccine. The nucleotides are TGTGTCCCCCGGCGCAGGGCCCGTGAAGGCTACACCTTC. Its amino acids are CVPRRRAREGYTF.